The 26 T cell receptor beta chains presented below share a single source sample, sequenced in a study of blood T cell repertoires in COVID-19. Libraries were prepared by immunoSEQ multiplex PCR; TCRdb keeps only in-frame clonotypes and omits some of them. The sample yields more than 95,000 clones, roughly 80% seen once. Sequenced: peripheral blood. The receptor set was obtained from a man between 60 and 70 years old with acute or convalescent COVID-19.

This chain links TRBV6-2 or TRBV6-3 with TRBJ2-1; perhaps TRBD2 as D (5 bases). CDR1 and CDR2 (germline): MNHEY, SVGEGT. V was clipped by 4 bases and J by 4 bases, with 11 bases between them. The CDR3 extends over 14 amino acids. This chain's CDR3 is CASSSGVLYNEQFF. The CDR3 DNA follows: TGTGCCAGCAGTTCCGGGGTCCTATACAATGAGCAGTTCTTC.

The chain employs TRBV2 and TRBJ2-5; 8 nucleotides match TRBD1. CDR1 is SNHLY and CDR2 is FYNNEI in the germline V gene. V lost 3 bases to trimming and J lost 2 bases; unmatched junction nucleotides: 2. This CDR3 has 14 amino acids. The CDR3 nucleotides read TGTGCCAGCAGTGAGGACAGGGCGCAAGAGACCCAGTACTTC. It encodes CASSEDRAQETQYF. Full variable domain (outside the CDR3, taken from reference TRBV2 and TRBJ2-5): EPEVTQTPSHQVTQMGQEVILRCVPISNHLYFYWYRQILGQKVEFLVSFYNNEISEKSEIFDDQFSVERPDGSNFTLKIRSTKLEDSAMYFCASSEDRAQETQYFGPGTRLLVL.

The V gene is TRBV9, the J gene TRBJ2-5; 8 nucleotides agree with TRBD2. CDR3 size: 16 residues. Trimming took 1 base from V and 1 from J; bases not matched to a gene: 6. Germline CDR1 SGDLS, CDR2 YYNGEE. The CDR3: CASSVQAGAAQETQYF. As DNA, the CDR3 is TGTGCCAGCAGCGTACAAGCGGGGGCCGCCCAAGAGACCCAGTACTTC.

This chain joins TRBV10-3 and TRBJ1-6; possibly TRBD1 for D (6 bases). The CDR3 length is 13 residues. Between the trimmed V and J ends, which lost 7 bases and 13 bases, there was a span of 17 bases. Germline V lookup: CDR1 ENHRY, CDR2 SYGVKD. The DNA for the CDR3 is TGTGCCATCACTGGGACAATGGAAAATCCCCTCCACTTT. Translated, it gives CAITGTMENPLHF.

The chain recombines TRBV18 with TRBJ2-7, with 7 bases identical to TRBD1. Trimming removed 6 bases from V and 0 bases from J; junction bases left unmatched: 8. This CDR3 region has 15 residues. Germline CDR1 and CDR2: KGHSH and LQKENI. The CDR3 region has the DNA TGTGCCAGCTCCCCCCTGGGGACAGTCTCCTACGAGCAGTACTTC. Translating it yields CASSPLGTVSYEQYF.

The V gene is TRBV29-1, the J gene TRBJ2-5; 9 bases agree with TRBD1. The germline gives CDR1 SQVTM, CDR2 ANQGSEA. The V segment lost 7 bases and the J segment 4 bases; nucleotides outside the gene matches: 10. CDR3 length: 14 amino acids. CDR3 sequence: CSASQGALGETQYF. The CDR3 coding sequence is TGCAGCGCCTCACAGGGGGCGCTGGGAGAGACCCAGTACTTC.

The rearrangement uses TRBV5-1 and TRBJ2-7; TRBD1 agrees at 12 bases. The trim removed 0 bases at V and 6 bases at J, leaving 7 bases unmatched. The CDR3 contains 16 residues. Germline-derived CDR1 and CDR2 are SGHRS and YFSETQ. DNA of the CDR3: TGCGCCAGCAGCTTGGTGGCGGGACAGGGGGCGCTCGAGCAGTACTTC. Translated, it gives CASSLVAGQGALEQYF.

The V call is TRBV12-3 or TRBV12-4, the J call TRBJ1-2, with TRBD1 as a possible D gene (6 bases). The V and J ends lost 5 bases and 5 bases respectively, with 12 bases between them. The CDR3 has 13 amino acids. The CDR3, as DNA: TGTGCCAGCAGTCCAAACAGGGAGTATGGCTACACCTTC. Protein: CASSPNREYGYTF.

CDR3 amino acids: CASRWLAPNTGELFF. CDR3 sequence (DNA): TGTGCCAGCAGATGGCTAGCGCCGAACACCGGGGAGCTGTTTTTT. The V call is TRBV6-5, the J call TRBJ2-2; a possible D gene is TRBD2 (6 bases). Per germline, CDR1 MNHEY and CDR2 SVGAGI. The CDR3 extends over 15 amino acids. V lost 6 bases and J 0 bases, leaving 11 bases between the germline ends.

CDR3 region: CASSPGPISADTQYF. In DNA, the CDR3 is TGTGCCAGCAGCCCTGGACCAATTAGCGCAGATACGCAGTATTTT. The chain recombines TRBV3-1 (or the pseudogene TRBV3-2) with TRBJ2-3, with TRBD2 as a possible D gene (5 bases). There are 15 residues in the CDR3. Trimming took 4 bases from V and 4 from J, leaving 15 bases between them. CDR1 and CDR2 (germline): LGHDT, YNNKEL (reference sequence).

The DNA for the CDR3 is TGTGCCAGCAGTTTATCGGGAAATTCACCCCTCCACTTT. It translates to CASSLSGNSPLHF. The V and J genes are TRBV12-3 or TRBV12-4 and TRBJ1-6; D not certain. V was clipped by 2 bases and J by 7 bases, with 6 bases between them. The CDR3 has 13 amino acids.

CDR3 in amino acids: CASSIGGVTGAYNEQFF. In DNA form, the CDR3 reads TGTGCCAGTAGTATCGGGGGTGTGACAGGGGCCTACAATGAGCAGTTCTTC. The chain uses TRBV19 and TRBJ2-1, with 8 nucleotides matching TRBD1. Trimming at V came to 3 bases and at J to 2 bases, leaving 9 bases not matched to a gene. Germline V CDR1 and CDR2: LNHDA, SQIVND (reference sequence). The CDR3 loop spans 17 amino acids.

This clone was observed once. The chain combines TRBV3-1 (or the pseudogene TRBV3-2) with TRBJ1-1; a possible D gene is TRBD1 (5 bases). The V gene's germline CDR1 is LGHDT and CDR2 YNNKEL (reference sequence). V was trimmed by 5 bases and J by 1 base, leaving 11 bases between them. The CDR3 contains 14 residues. The CDR3 protein is CASSFHTGNTEAFF. Here the CDR3 DNA reads TGTGCCAGCAGCTTCCACACAGGGAACACTGAAGCTTTCTTT.

The V gene is TRBV29-1, the J gene TRBJ2-3; possibly TRBD1 for D (6 bases). Germline-derived CDR1 and CDR2 are SQVTM and ANQGSEA. V was cut by 0 bases and J by 4 bases, with 11 bases left in between. This CDR3 comprises 14 residues. The CDR3 protein is CSVEDQAGADTQYF. In DNA form, the CDR3 reads TGCAGCGTTGAAGATCAGGCAGGGGCAGATACGCAGTATTTT.

The V call is TRBV2, the J call TRBJ2-5, with D possibly TRBD2 on 6 matching bases. The V and J ends lost 7 bases and 4 bases respectively, with 19 bases between them. CDR3 length: 15 residues. Germline lookup yields CDR1 SNHLY and CDR2 FYNNEI. The CDR3 DNA reads as TGTGCCAGCAAGGAGCAGGGCGGGACCTCAGAGACCCAGTACTTC. Translating it yields CASKEQGGTSETQYF.

The chain couples TRBV12-3 or TRBV12-4 to TRBJ2-7; a possible D gene is TRBD2 (5 bases). V lost 5 bases, J lost 6 bases, and 14 bases lay in between. CDR3 length: 13 residues. This CDR3 reads CASSPDYYSEQYF. CDR3 coding DNA: TGTGCCAGCAGTCCCGACTATTACAGCGAGCAGTACTTC.

The chain couples TRBV18 to TRBJ1-1; D not certain. Germline V gene data show CDR1 as KGHSH and CDR2 as LQKENI. Trimming removed 5 bases at V and 1 base at J, with 8 bases between. This CDR3 is 13 amino acids long. The CDR3 DNA reads TGTGCCAGCTCAATCGGAGGGAACACTGAAGCTTTCTTT. Encoded protein: CASSIGGNTEAFF.

This chain joins TRBV7-2 and TRBJ2-7; TRBD2 agrees at 7 bases. The germline V gene has CDR1 SGHTA and CDR2 FQGNSA. V was pared by 5 bases and J by 2 bases, with 6 bases of the junction left unmatched. The CDR3 runs 14 residues. Here the CDR3 DNA reads TGTGCCAGCAGCCTCGGTCGGGGGGCCTACGAGCAGTACTTC. It encodes CASSLGRGAYEQYF.

The CDR3 region has the DNA TGTGCCAGCAGCCAACCCGGGACTAGCGGGGGGTTCGGGGAGCTGTTTTTT. Its translation: CASSQPGTSGGFGELFF. The chain couples TRBV3-1 (or the pseudogene TRBV3-2) to TRBJ2-2, with TRBD2 identical over 15 bases. J was trimmed by 7 bases and V by 2 bases; bases with no gene match: 5. Germline CDR1 is LGHDT and CDR2 is YNNKEL (reference sequence). There are 17 residues in the CDR3.

This sequence joins TRBV30 and TRBJ1-5, with D possibly matching TRBD1 (5 bases). The CDR3 sequence is 14 residues long. Germline V gene sequence: CDR1 GTSNPN, CDR2 SVGIG (reference sequence). V lost 0 bases to trimming and J lost 6 bases, with 12 bases between them. The DNA of the CDR3 is TGTGCCTGGAGTGTAGTGGGGGGAAGTCAGCCCCAGCATTTT. This gives the protein CAWSVVGGSQPQHF.

This clone was seen only a few times. This chain connects TRBV7-3 to TRBJ1-2, with 7 bases matching TRBD1. The V segment lost 1 base and the J segment 4 bases; nucleotides outside the gene matches: 6. Germline-derived CDR1 and CDR2 are SGHTA and FQGTGA. The CDR3 is made up of 15 amino acids. The CDR3 is CASSLRARGIYGYTF. The CDR3 DNA reads as TGTGCCAGCAGCTTAAGAGCCAGGGGGATCTATGGCTACACCTTC.

The chain carries TRBV2 and TRBJ1-5; D is unclear. Germline V gene sequence: CDR1 SNHLY, CDR2 FYNNEI. This CDR3 has 15 residues. The V gene lost 7 bases and the J gene lost 0 bases, with 13 bases spanning the gap. The CDR3 region is CASTSTEYSNQPQHF. CDR3 in DNA: TGTGCCAGCACCTCGACGGAGTATAGCAATCAGCCCCAGCATTTT.

The chain recombines TRBV29-1 with TRBJ2-7, with TRBD2 matching over 8 bases. J was trimmed by 7 bases and V by 7 bases; bases with no gene match: 12. The CDR3 totals 13 residues. Per germline, CDR1 SQVTM and CDR2 ANQGSEA. The CDR3: CSAVAGSSGEQYF. CDR3 bases: TGCAGCGCCGTAGCGGGAAGCTCCGGGGAGCAGTACTTC.

The V and J genes are TRBV29-1 and TRBJ1-1; D is perhaps TRBD1 (5 bases). Germline V gene lookup returns CDR1 SQVTM and CDR2 ANQGSEA. The CDR3 totals 14 residues. Trimming left V 1 base short and J 1 base short, with 10 bases between. CDR3 in amino acids: CSVEGGESNTEAFF. DNA of the CDR3: TGCAGCGTTGAAGGGGGGGAATCGAACACTGAAGCTTTCTTT.

V usage is TRBV3-1 (or the pseudogene TRBV3-2) and J usage is TRBJ2-1; 14 bases align to TRBD2. Germline loops: CDR1 LGHDT, CDR2 YNNKEL (reference sequence). V was clipped by 1 base and J by 6 bases; unmatched bases: 5. This CDR3 has 17 amino acids. The CDR3 nucleotides are TGTGCCAGCAGCCAAGGGGGACTAGCGGGAGCAACCAATGAGCAGTTCTTC. Translated: CASSQGGLAGATNEQFF.

The V gene is TRBV18, the J gene TRBJ2-7; 8 nucleotides align to TRBD1. The trim removed 4 bases at V and 7 bases at J, leaving 3 bases unmatched. The CDR3 is 12 residues long. Germline-derived CDR1 and CDR2 are KGHSH and LQKENI. The CDR3: CASSRDRMEQYF. DNA of the CDR3: TGTGCCAGCTCACGGGACAGGATGGAGCAGTACTTC.